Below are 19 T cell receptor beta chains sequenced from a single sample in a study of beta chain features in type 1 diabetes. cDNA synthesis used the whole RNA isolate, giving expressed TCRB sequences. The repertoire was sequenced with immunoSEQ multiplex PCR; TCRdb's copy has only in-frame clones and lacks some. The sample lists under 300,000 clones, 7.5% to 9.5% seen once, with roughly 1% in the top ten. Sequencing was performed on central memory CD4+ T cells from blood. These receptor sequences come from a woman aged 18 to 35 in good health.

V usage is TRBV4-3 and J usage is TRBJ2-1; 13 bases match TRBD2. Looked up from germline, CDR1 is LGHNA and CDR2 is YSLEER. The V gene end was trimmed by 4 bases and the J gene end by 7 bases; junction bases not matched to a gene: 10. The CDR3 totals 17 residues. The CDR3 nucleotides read TGCGCCAGCAGCCGCTCTAGGACTAGCGGGAGTACGAATGAGCAGTTCTTC. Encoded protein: CASSRSRTSGSTNEQFF.

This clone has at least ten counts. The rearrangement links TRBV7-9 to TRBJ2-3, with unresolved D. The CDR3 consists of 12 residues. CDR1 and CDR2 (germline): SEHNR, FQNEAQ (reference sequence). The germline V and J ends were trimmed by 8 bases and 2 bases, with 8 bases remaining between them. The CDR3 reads CASGFNTDTQYF. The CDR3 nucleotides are TGTGCCAGCGGATTTAACACAGATACGCAGTATTTT.

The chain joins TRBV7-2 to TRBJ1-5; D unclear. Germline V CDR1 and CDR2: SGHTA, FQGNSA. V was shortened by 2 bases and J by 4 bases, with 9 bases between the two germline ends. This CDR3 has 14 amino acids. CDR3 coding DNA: TGTGCCAGCAGCTTAAAGGCTGAAAATCAGCCCCAGCATTTT. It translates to CASSLKAENQPQHF.

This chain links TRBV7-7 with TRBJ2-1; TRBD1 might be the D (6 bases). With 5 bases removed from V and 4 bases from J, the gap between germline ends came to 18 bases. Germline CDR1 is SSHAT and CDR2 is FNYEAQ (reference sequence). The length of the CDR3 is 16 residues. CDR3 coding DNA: TGTGCCAGCAGCCCTTCCTTGGACAGTTCTTACAATGAGCAGTTCTTC. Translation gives CASSPSLDSSYNEQFF.

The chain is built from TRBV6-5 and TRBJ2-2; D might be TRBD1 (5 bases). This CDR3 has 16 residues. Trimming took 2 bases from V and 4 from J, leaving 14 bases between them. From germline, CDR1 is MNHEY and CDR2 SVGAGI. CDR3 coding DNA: TGTGCCAGCAGTTACCGCCCCGGACATTCCACCGGGGAGCTGTTTTTT. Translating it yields CASSYRPGHSTGELFF.

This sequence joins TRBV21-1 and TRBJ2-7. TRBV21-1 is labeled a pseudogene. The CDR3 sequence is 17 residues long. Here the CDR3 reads CASSKFITGRETYEQYV. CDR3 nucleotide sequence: TGTGCCAGCAGCAAATTCATAACAGGGCGGGAAACCTACGAGCAGTACGTC.

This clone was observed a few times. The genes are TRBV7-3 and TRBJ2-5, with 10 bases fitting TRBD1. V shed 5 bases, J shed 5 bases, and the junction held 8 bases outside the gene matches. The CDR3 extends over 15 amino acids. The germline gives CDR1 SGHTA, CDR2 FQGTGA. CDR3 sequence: CASSPGTGESETQYF. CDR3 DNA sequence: TGTGCCAGCAGCCCTGGGACAGGGGAATCGGAGACCCAGTACTTC.

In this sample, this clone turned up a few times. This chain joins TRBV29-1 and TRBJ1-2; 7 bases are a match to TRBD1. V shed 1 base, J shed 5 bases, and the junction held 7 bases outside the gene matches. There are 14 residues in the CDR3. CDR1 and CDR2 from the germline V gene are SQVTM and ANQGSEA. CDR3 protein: CSVEAQGRGYGYTF. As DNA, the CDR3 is TGCAGCGTTGAAGCACAGGGGAGAGGGTATGGCTACACCTTC.

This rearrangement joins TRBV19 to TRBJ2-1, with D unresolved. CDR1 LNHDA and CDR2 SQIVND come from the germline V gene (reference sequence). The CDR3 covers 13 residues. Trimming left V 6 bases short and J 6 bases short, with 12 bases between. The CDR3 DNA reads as TGTGCCAGTAGCGACTCGGTACGCAATGAGCAGTTCTTC. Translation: CASSDSVRNEQFF.

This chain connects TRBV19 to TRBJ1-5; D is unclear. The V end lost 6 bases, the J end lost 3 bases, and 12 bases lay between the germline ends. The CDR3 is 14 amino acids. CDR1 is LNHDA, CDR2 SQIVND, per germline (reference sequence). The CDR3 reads CASRAGNHNQPQHF. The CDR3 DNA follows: TGTGCCAGTAGGGCTGGGAATCACAATCAGCCCCAGCATTTT.

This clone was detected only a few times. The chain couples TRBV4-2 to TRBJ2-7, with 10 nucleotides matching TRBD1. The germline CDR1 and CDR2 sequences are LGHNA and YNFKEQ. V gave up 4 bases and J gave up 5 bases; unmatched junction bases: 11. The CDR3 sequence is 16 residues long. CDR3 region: CASSRDGTGADNEQYF. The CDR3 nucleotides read TGTGCCAGCAGCCGGGACGGGACAGGGGCGGACAACGAGCAGTACTTC.

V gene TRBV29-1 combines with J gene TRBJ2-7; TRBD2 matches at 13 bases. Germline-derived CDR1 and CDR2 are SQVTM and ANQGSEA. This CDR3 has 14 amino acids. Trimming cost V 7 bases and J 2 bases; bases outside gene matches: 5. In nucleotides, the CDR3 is TGCAGCGCAGCGGGACTAGCGGGGACCTACGAGCAGTACTTC. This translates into CSAAGLAGTYEQYF.

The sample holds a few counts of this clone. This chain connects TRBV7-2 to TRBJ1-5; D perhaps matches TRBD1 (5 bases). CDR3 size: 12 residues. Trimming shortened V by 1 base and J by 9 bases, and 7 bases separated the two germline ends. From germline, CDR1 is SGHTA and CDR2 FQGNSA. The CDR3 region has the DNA TGTGCCAGCAGCTTAGTTGGGGGGCCCCAGCATTTT. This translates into CASSLVGGPQHF.

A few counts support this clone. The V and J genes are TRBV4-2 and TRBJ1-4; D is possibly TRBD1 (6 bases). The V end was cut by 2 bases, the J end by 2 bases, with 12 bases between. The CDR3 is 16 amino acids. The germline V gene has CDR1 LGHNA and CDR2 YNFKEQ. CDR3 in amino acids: CASSQPTGPTNEKLFF. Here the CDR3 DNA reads TGTGCCAGCAGCCAACCCACAGGGCCGACTAATGAAAAACTGTTTTTT.

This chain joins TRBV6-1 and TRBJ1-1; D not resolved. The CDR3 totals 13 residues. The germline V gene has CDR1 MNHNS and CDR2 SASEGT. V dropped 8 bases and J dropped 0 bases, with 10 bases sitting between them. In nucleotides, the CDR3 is TGTGCCAGCCGCGGAGGTTTGAACACTGAAGCTTTCTTT. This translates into CASRGGLNTEAFF.

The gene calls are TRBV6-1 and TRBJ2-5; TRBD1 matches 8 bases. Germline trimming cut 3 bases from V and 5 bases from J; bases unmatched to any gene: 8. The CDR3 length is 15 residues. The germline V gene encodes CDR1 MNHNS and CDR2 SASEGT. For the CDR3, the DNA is TGTGCCAGCAGTGAGCAGACAGGGGCCGGGGAGACCCAGTACTTC. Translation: CASSEQTGAGETQYF.

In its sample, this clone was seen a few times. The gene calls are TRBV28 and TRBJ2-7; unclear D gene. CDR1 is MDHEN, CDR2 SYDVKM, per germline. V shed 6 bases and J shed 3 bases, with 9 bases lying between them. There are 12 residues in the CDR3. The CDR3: CASSSDVYEQYV. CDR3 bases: TGTGCCAGCAGCTCCGACGTCTACGAGCAGTACGTC.

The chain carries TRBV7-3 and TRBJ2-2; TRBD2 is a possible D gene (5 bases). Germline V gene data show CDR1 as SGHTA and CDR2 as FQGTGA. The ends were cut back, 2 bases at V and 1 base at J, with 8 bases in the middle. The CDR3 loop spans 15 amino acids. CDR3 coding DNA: TGTGCCAGCAGCTTAGCACGGGAGAACACCGGGGAGCTGTTTTTT. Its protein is CASSLARENTGELFF. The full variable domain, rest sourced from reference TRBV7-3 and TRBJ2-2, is GAGVSQTPSNKVTEKGKYVELRCDPISGHTALYWYRQSLGQGPEFLIYFQGTGAADDSGLPNDRFFAVRPEGSVSTLKIQRTERGDSAVYLCASSLARENTGELFFGEGSRLTVL.

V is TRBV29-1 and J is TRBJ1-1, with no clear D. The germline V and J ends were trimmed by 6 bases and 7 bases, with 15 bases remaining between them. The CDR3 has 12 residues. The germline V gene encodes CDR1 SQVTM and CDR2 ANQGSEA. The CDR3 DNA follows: TGCAGCGTCGGAATTGGTGCAGGTGAAGCTTTCTTT. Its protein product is CSVGIGAGEAFF.